This T cell receptor (beta chain) was retrieved from a study of graft-versus-host responses after intestinal transplantation. Germline CDR1 and CDR2: SNHLY and FYNNEI. The CDR3 runs to 11 residues. V gave up 4 bases and J gave up 8 bases, with 8 bases separating them. Using immunoSEQ multiplex PCR, the repertoire was profiled, and TCRdb retains in-frame clones only, with some absent. Of over 80,000 clones listed, about 82% are singletons. This sequence originates from a human patient who received an intestinal transplant, so some T cells may come from the graft donor. The chain carries TRBV2 and TRBJ1-2; unclear D gene. The material was PBMCs, obtained 255 days after intestinal transplant. The CDR3 DNA is TGTGCCAGCAGTGGTCAGAGAGGCTACACCTTC. It specifies CASSGQRGYTF.